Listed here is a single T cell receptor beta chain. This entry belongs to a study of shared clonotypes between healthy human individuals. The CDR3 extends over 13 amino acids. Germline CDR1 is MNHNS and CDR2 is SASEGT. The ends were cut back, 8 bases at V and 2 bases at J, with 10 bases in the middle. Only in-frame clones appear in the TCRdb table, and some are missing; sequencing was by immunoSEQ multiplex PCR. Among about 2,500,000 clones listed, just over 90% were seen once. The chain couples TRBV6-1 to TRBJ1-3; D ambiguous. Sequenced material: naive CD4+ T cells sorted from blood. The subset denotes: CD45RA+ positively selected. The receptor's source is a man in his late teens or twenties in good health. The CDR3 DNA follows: TGTGCCAGCCGGGGAGCTCCTGGAAACACCATATATTTT. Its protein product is CASRGAPGNTIYF.